These 24 T cell receptor beta chains came from one sample sequenced in a study of cytomegalovirus exposure and HLA in healthy donors. A multiplex PCR was run with 60 Vbeta primers and 13 Jbeta primers. Only in-frame clones appear in the TCRdb table, and some are missing; sequencing was by immunoSEQ multiplex PCR. The sample includes roughly 200,000 clones, about four fifths of them seen just once. The sequenced material came from PBMCs. These receptors all stem from a female donor in good health and CMV-seronegative.

The chain uses TRBV29-1 and TRBJ2-7; D gene uncertain. In germline, CDR1 is SQVTM, CDR2 ANQGSEA. The CDR3 length is 13 residues. The V end lost 6 bases, the J end lost 4 bases, and 16 bases lay between the germline ends. CDR3 residues: CSVFPGPLYEQYF. CDR3 sequence (DNA): TGCAGCGTCTTTCCTGGTCCACTGTACGAGCAGTACTTC.

V usage is TRBV27 and J usage is TRBJ2-1; 13 bases map to TRBD2. The CDR3 covers 17 residues. V lost 6 bases, J lost 9 bases, and 14 bases stayed unmatched. CDR1 is MNHEY and CDR2 is SMNVEV in the germline V gene (reference sequence). For the CDR3, the DNA is TGTGCCAGCAGAAGATGGACTAGCGGGAGCCAAAGGGGTGAGCAGTTCTTC. Translation: CASRRWTSGSQRGEQFF.

The chain recombines TRBV19 with TRBJ2-7; perhaps TRBD1 as D (5 bases). Germline assignment: CDR1 LNHDA and CDR2 SQIVND (reference sequence). The length of the CDR3 is 15 residues. V lost 3 bases, J lost 3 bases, and 15 bases lay in between. The CDR3 DNA reads as TGTGCCAGTAGTATCCAGGGCAGGGTCGGCTACGAGCAGTACTTC. Amino acids: CASSIQGRVGYEQYF.

This rearrangement joins TRBV13 to TRBJ2-3; 12 bases are shared with TRBD2. The CDR3 consists of 16 residues. Germline-derived CDR1 and CDR2 are PRHDT and FYEKMQ (reference sequence). J gave up 5 bases and V 3 bases, and 6 bases lay outside the gene matches. In nucleotides, the CDR3 is TGTGCCAGCAGCTTCCAACTAGCGGGGGGTCAAGATACGCAGTATTTT. Amino acids: CASSFQLAGGQDTQYF.

The chain couples TRBV6-6 to TRBJ2-1; D perhaps matches TRBD1 (5 bases). Germline V gene sequence: CDR1 MNHNY, CDR2 SVGAGI (reference sequence). The CDR3 length is 15 residues. The germline V and J ends were trimmed by 2 bases and 0 bases, with 8 bases remaining between them. CDR3 in DNA: TGTGCCAGCAGTTACGGGGCGAGCTCCTACAATGAGCAGTTCTTC. Its protein product is CASSYGASSYNEQFF.

CDR3 DNA: TGTGCCAGCAGACTAGCGGGAGTTCACACCGGGGAGCTGTTTTTT. This encodes CASRLAGVHTGELFF. This chain links TRBV6-6 with TRBJ2-2; TRBD2 matches 11 bases. Germline V gene data show CDR1 as MNHNY and CDR2 as SVGAGI (reference sequence). This CDR3 comprises 15 residues. The V segment lost 6 bases and the J segment 3 bases; nucleotides outside the gene matches: 3.

The rearrangement links TRBV7-9 to TRBJ1-5, with TRBD1 matching 7 bases. Germline CDR1 is SEHNR and CDR2 is FQNEAQ (reference sequence). The CDR3 runs 17 residues. V shed 5 bases, J shed 5 bases, and the junction held 15 bases outside the gene matches. The CDR3 sequence is CASSDSLRTGVDQPQHF. In nucleotides, the CDR3 is TGTGCCAGCAGCGACAGCCTGAGAACAGGGGTGGATCAGCCCCAGCATTTT. The full variable domain, its missing parts supplied by reference TRBV7-9 and TRBJ1-5, is DTGVSQNPRHKITKRGQNVTFRCDPISEHNRLYWYRQTLGQGPEFLTYFQNEAQLEKSRLLSDRFSAERPKGSFSTLEIQRTEQGDSAMYLCASSDSLRTGVDQPQHFGDGTRLSIL.

This chain joins TRBV29-1 and TRBJ2-7, with 10 positions matching TRBD2. V dropped 7 bases and J dropped 2; count of bases not matched to a gene: 8. The CDR3 length is 14 residues. Germline V gene sequence: CDR1 SQVTM, CDR2 ANQGSEA. The CDR3 bases are TGCAGCGCCCTATGGACTAGCGGAACCTACGAGCAGTACTTC. It is translated as CSALWTSGTYEQYF.

The genes are TRBV7-8 and TRBJ2-3; TRBD2 matches 12 bases. From germline, CDR1 is SGHVS and CDR2 FQNEAQ. The trim removed 0 bases at V and 0 bases at J, leaving 7 bases unmatched. The CDR3 is 19 amino acids. In DNA, the CDR3 is TGTGCCAGCAGCTTAGCGCAAACTAGCGGGAGGTACAGCACAGATACGCAGTATTTT. Translated: CASSLAQTSGRYSTDTQYF.

The chain links TRBV7-9 to TRBJ2-6; 8 bases agree with TRBD1. Trimming removed 3 bases from V and 3 bases from J; junction bases left unmatched: 10. The CDR3 has 18 amino acids. In germline, CDR1 is SEHNR, CDR2 FQNEAQ (reference sequence). CDR3 region: CASSFTRGPLSGANVLTF. CDR3 nucleotide sequence: TGTGCCAGCAGCTTTACCAGGGGGCCGTTAAGTGGGGCCAACGTCCTGACTTTC.

This sequence joins TRBV15 and TRBJ2-3; no definite D call. V lost 7 bases and J 0 bases, leaving 8 bases between the germline ends. The germline CDR1 and CDR2 sequences are LNHNV and YYDKDF (reference sequence). CDR3 length: 13 residues. CDR3 bases: TGTGCCACCATGGTGGAGAGCACAGATACGCAGTATTTT. Its protein is CATMVESTDTQYF.

The gene calls are TRBV27 and TRBJ2-2; perhaps TRBD2 as D (6 bases). Trimming removed 2 bases from V and 2 bases from J, with 12 bases in between. The CDR3 extends over 16 amino acids. Germline V lookup: CDR1 MNHEY, CDR2 SMNVEV (reference sequence). The CDR3 loop reads CASSLLGLRNTGELFF. CDR3 sequence (DNA): TGTGCCAGCAGTTTACTGGGACTCCGAAACACCGGGGAGCTGTTTTTT.

The rearrangement links TRBV28 to TRBJ1-1; D unresolved. The CDR3 sequence is 14 residues long. Germline V gene data show CDR1 as MDHEN and CDR2 as SYDVKM. V shed 2 bases and J shed 0 bases, with 7 bases lying between them. CDR3 amino acids: CASSLGTMNTEAFF. The DNA for the CDR3 is TGTGCCAGCAGTTTAGGTACAATGAACACTGAAGCTTTCTTT.

This chain joins TRBV7-6 and TRBJ2-4, with TRBD2 matching 9 bases. Germline V lookup: CDR1 SGHVS, CDR2 FNYEAQ. This CDR3 is built from 16 residues. V lost 0 bases and J lost 5; bases outside the gene matches: 5. The CDR3 nucleotides are TGTGCCAGCAGCTTAGCCCCTGCGGGGGGGGAAAACATTCAGTACTTC. It translates to CASSLAPAGGENIQYF. The variable domain in full, with the rest retrieved from reference TRBV7-6 and TRBJ2-4, is GAGVSQSPRYKVTKRGQDVALRCDPISGHVSLYWYRQALGQGPEFLTYFNYEAQQDKSGLPNDRFSAERPEGSISTLTIQRTEQRDSAMYRCASSLAPAGGENIQYFGAGTRLSVL.

J is TRBJ1-2 and V is TRBV6-5, with 7 positions matching TRBD1. Germline V gene data show CDR1 as MNHEY and CDR2 as SVGAGI. This CDR3 has 15 amino acids. J gave up 7 bases and V 5 bases, and 13 bases lay outside the gene matches. The CDR3 DNA reads as TGTGCCAGCAGTCAGTACAGGGGAACTACGGGTGGCTACACCTTC. Its translation: CASSQYRGTTGGYTF.

The V call is TRBV13, the J call TRBJ2-1; 8 bases map to TRBD1. V lost 5 bases to trimming and J lost 6 bases; unmatched junction nucleotides: 3. The germline V gene encodes CDR1 PRHDT and CDR2 FYEKMQ (reference sequence). The CDR3 consists of 13 residues. This CDR3 is CASSADRVNEQFF. The CDR3 DNA is TGTGCCAGCAGCGCGGACAGGGTCAATGAGCAGTTCTTC.

This clone was seen once. The J gene is TRBJ2-7, the V gene TRBV11-3, with 8 nucleotides matching TRBD2. This CDR3 comprises 14 residues. Per the germline V gene, CDR1 is SGHNT and CDR2 is YENEEA. Trimming at V came to 2 bases and at J to 1 base, leaving 1 base not matched to a gene. Here the CDR3 DNA reads TGTGCCAGCAGCTTAAGCGGGAGATCCTACGAGCAGTACTTC. Its protein is CASSLSGRSYEQYF.

Turning to this clone: The same CDR3 is also encoded by other DNA sequences in this sample. The chain is built from TRBV2 and TRBJ1-1; a weak D match, TRBD1 (5 bases). Germline values: CDR1 SNHLY, CDR2 FYNNEI. The CDR3 covers 13 residues. With 5 bases removed from V and 1 base from J, the gap between germline ends came to 8 bases. CDR3 region: CASSSDRNTEAFF. CDR3 sequence (DNA): TGTGCCAGCAGTTCCGACAGGAACACTGAAGCTTTCTTT. The complete variable domain, with remaining parts taken from reference TRBV2 and TRBJ1-1, reads EPEVTQTPSHQVTQMGQEVILRCVPISNHLYFYWYRQILGQKVEFLVSFYNNEISEKSEIFDDQFSVERPDGSNFTLKIRSTKLEDSAMYFCASSSDRNTEAFFGQGTRLTVV.

This sequence joins TRBV28 and TRBJ1-6; 7 bases fit TRBD1. Trimming cost V 6 bases and J 6 bases; bases outside gene matches: 20. CDR1 MDHEN and CDR2 SYDVKM come from the germline V gene. The CDR3 contains 19 residues. CDR3 amino acids: CASSPQNFRGDPSNSPLHF. The CDR3 nucleotides read TGTGCCAGCAGCCCCCAAAACTTCAGGGGGGACCCGTCTAATTCACCCCTCCACTTT.

The chain links TRBV10-3 to TRBJ1-1; 7 positions agree with TRBD1. The length of the CDR3 is 16 residues. V shed 2 bases, J shed 1 base, and the junction held 7 bases outside the gene matches. Germline V gene data show CDR1 as ENHRY and CDR2 as SYGVKD. CDR3 region: CAISEPNRGGNTEAFF. The CDR3 nucleotides read TGTGCCATCAGTGAGCCGAACAGGGGAGGGAACACTGAAGCTTTCTTT.

The J gene is TRBJ2-7, the V gene TRBV7-9, with TRBD2 matching over 13 bases. The CDR3 extends over 19 amino acids. Germline-derived CDR1 and CDR2 are SEHNR and FQNEAQ (reference sequence). Trimming took 4 bases from V and 5 from J; bases not matched to a gene: 17. The CDR3, as DNA: TGTGCCAGCAGCTCCTCCGGGACTAGCGGGATCCTCCTATGGAACGAGCAGTACTTC. Translation: CASSSSGTSGILLWNEQYF.

This clone was found once. The CDR3 nucleotides are TGTGCCACCAAAGCGGGAACAACCTACGAGCAGTACTTC. It is translated as CATKAGTTYEQYF. The chain employs TRBV2 and TRBJ2-7; TRBD2 matches at 7 bases. Germline V gene lookup returns CDR1 SNHLY and CDR2 FYNNEI. V trimming: 10 bases; J trimming: 2 bases; junction bases outside the gene matches: 8. The CDR3 covers 13 residues.

This clone was seen a few times. The chain combines TRBV9 with TRBJ1-3; TRBD1 matches 8 bases. There are 14 residues in the CDR3. V lost 5 bases, J lost 4 bases, and 5 bases stayed unmatched. Per germline, CDR1 SGDLS and CDR2 YYNGEE. CDR3 in DNA: TGTGCCAGCAGTGACCGACAGGGGGGAAACACCATATATTTT. It translates to CASSDRQGGNTIYF. Based on the CDR3 plus reference TRBV9 and TRBJ1-3, the full variable domain is DSGVTQTPKHLITATGQRVTLRCSPRSGDLSVYWYQQSLDQGLQFLIQYYNGEERAKGNILERFSAQQFPDLHSELNLSSLELGDSALYFCASSDRQGGNTIYFGEGSWLTVV.

The chain uses TRBV27 and TRBJ2-7, with TRBD2 matching 9 bases. Germline values: CDR1 MNHEY, CDR2 SMNVEV (reference sequence). The trim removed 9 bases at V and 4 bases at J, leaving 16 bases unmatched. The length of the CDR3 is 16 residues. CDR3 loop: CASCPRWTGLAYEQYF. CDR3 in DNA: TGTGCCAGTTGCCCGAGGTGGACGGGACTAGCTTACGAGCAGTACTTC.